This T cell receptor (beta chain) was recorded in a study of cytomegalovirus exposure and HLA in healthy donors. Trimming removed 7 bases from V and 1 base from J; junction bases left unmatched: 6. This CDR3 region has 15 residues. Germline assignment: CDR1 LNHDA and CDR2 SQIVND (reference sequence). PCR was performed using 60 Vbeta and 13 Jbeta primers. Generated by immunoSEQ multiplex PCR, the TCRdb table keeps only in-frame clones and is missing some. The repertoire has 100,000 or so clones, 65% to 80% of them found once; the top ten carry approximately 3%. This TCR came from a woman in her thirties or forties in good health and CMV-seronegative. The specimen was PBMCs. The chain employs TRBV19 and TRBJ2-2; 7 nucleotides line up with TRBD1. CDR3 region: CASKETGRNTGELFF. CDR3 DNA: TGTGCCAGTAAGGAGACAGGGCGGAACACCGGGGAGCTGTTTTTT.